The clone carrying this TCR beta chain was recorded once. The antigen is not known. The entry originates in a study of T-cell memory formation after mild COVID-19. Study results and caveats: Prior to infection, memory already included some responding clones, suggesting cross-reactive memory joined.

Trimming pared 6 bases from V and 0 bases from J, leaving 7 bases between. CDR3 size: 13 residues. The V gene's germline CDR1 is MNHNY and CDR2 SVGAGI (reference sequence). TCRdb reprocessed the 5' RACE reads via MiXCR and lists one record per CDR3 protein. Here the sample spans just over 150,000 distinct CDR3 sequences, around a third being singletons. Source material: PBMCs or a T cell subset sorted from them (not recorded which). This receptor was taken from an adult woman who had mild COVID-19 (a few samples of this study predate the infection). Cell type and time point are not known. This sequence joins TRBV6-6 and TRBJ2-3, with D unresolved. CDR3: CASSQQSTDTQYF. CDR3 nucleotides: TGTGCCAGCAGCCAACAGAGCACAGATACGCAGTATTTT.